The clone carrying this TCR beta chain appeared a few times. Its target is not known. The source of the sample is a study of cytomegalovirus exposure and HLA in healthy donors. General study findings and limits: By a later analysis, the bulk of CMV-associated TCR beta chains appeared HLA-restricted.

Primers: 60 Vbeta forward and 13 Jbeta reverse. Source study methods: Later, some 75 million unique TCR beta chains were counted in an analysis, and about 10 million of them were shared. Sequencing was performed with immunoSEQ multiplex PCR; in TCRdb, only in-frame clones are kept and a portion is missing. V and J calls and clone size come straight from that table; D and trimming were deduced from the DNA. Among 100,000 to 150,000 clones, 77% were seen once, and the ten largest hold around 13%. This TCR was sampled from a woman in her 40s in good health and CMV-seropositive. Sequencing was performed on PBMCs.

CDR3 sequence: CASHSGLSNQPQHF. For the CDR3, the DNA is TGTGCCAGTCACTCAGGATTGAGCAATCAGCCCCAGCATTTT. The V and J genes are TRBV19 and TRBJ1-5; unclear D gene. The CDR3 spans 14 residues. Trimming left V 8 bases short and J 1 base short, with 12 bases between. The germline V gene has CDR1 LNHDA and CDR2 SQIVND (reference sequence).